These 20 T cell receptor beta chains originate from one sample sequenced in a study of blood T cell repertoires in COVID-19. Here immunoSEQ multiplex PCR was the method, and the copy in TCRdb shows in-frame clones only, minus some. The table lists about 480,000 clones, 87% of them singletons. Sequences were obtained from PBMCs or T cells enriched from blood (not recorded which). These receptors originate from a woman under 30 with acute COVID-19.

This sequence joins TRBV28 and TRBJ2-7; 8 bases agree with TRBD1. V lost 6 bases to trimming and J lost 5 bases; unmatched junction nucleotides: 6. Per germline, CDR1 MDHEN and CDR2 SYDVKM. This CDR3 has 13 residues. Here the CDR3 reads CASRDRVSDEQYF. The CDR3 DNA is TGTGCCAGCAGGGACAGGGTTAGCGACGAGCAGTACTTC.

This clone showed up just once. The chain joins TRBV5-4 to TRBJ2-1; D possibly corresponds to TRBD2 (6 bases). Trimming removed 4 bases from V and 6 bases from J, with 11 bases in between. This CDR3 is built from 13 residues. CDR1 is SGHNT, CDR2 YYREEE, per germline (reference sequence). CDR3 amino acids: CASSHWTTNEQFF. CDR3 sequence (DNA): TGTGCCAGCAGCCACTGGACTACCAATGAGCAGTTCTTC.

The chain is built from TRBV9 and TRBJ1-2; tentatively, D is TRBD1 (6 bases). Germline lookup yields CDR1 SGDLS and CDR2 YYNGEE. V shed 3 bases and J shed 3 bases, with 9 bases lying between them. The CDR3 covers 13 residues. The CDR3: CASSAQGYYGYTF. The CDR3 DNA sequence: TGTGCCAGCAGCGCGCAGGGGTACTATGGCTACACCTTC.

The chain carries TRBV7-9 and TRBJ2-7, with no clear D. The V end was cut by 2 bases, the J end by 4 bases, with 12 bases between. Germline V gene data show CDR1 as SEHNR and CDR2 as FQNEAQ (reference sequence). The CDR3 contains 14 residues. The CDR3 nucleotides are TGTGCCAGCAGCTTAAGCGAGATTGTTTACGAGCAGTACTTC. Translated: CASSLSEIVYEQYF.

J is TRBJ2-7 and V is TRBV7-9; D remains unclear. Trimming took 5 bases from V and 0 from J, leaving 17 bases between them. Germline lookup yields CDR1 SEHNR and CDR2 FQNEAQ (reference sequence). The CDR3 is made up of 16 amino acids. CDR3 protein: CASSPAVASDSYEQYF. In DNA form, the CDR3 reads TGTGCCAGCAGCCCGGCGGTAGCCTCGGACTCCTACGAGCAGTACTTC.

The V call is TRBV24-1, the J call TRBJ2-3; D is perhaps TRBD2 (7 bases). CDR1 is KGHDR and CDR2 is SFDVKD in the germline V gene. The CDR3 has 15 amino acids. Trimming took off 6 bases at V and 4 bases at J, with 16 bases between the two ends. The CDR3 region has the DNA TGTGCCACCAGTCCTGAGGGGGGGAGTCCAGATACGCAGTATTTT. Protein sequence: CATSPEGGSPDTQYF.

DNA of the CDR3: TGTGCCAGCAGTCTTCGCGTAAACTATAATTCACCCCTCCACTTT. Amino acids: CASSLRVNYNSPLHF. This chain links TRBV6-5 with TRBJ1-6; unclear D gene. There are 15 residues in the CDR3. The germline gives CDR1 MNHEY, CDR2 SVGAGI. Trimming stripped 5 bases from V and 3 bases from J, with 11 bases between.

The chain carries TRBV29-1 and TRBJ1-4; D gene uncertain. The germline V and J ends were trimmed by 0 bases and 0 bases, with 5 bases remaining between them. This CDR3 is built from 14 residues. Germline V gene data show CDR1 as SQVTM and CDR2 as ANQGSEA. The DNA for the CDR3 is TGCAGCGTTGAAGACAGAACAACTAATGAAAAACTGTTTTTT. It yields the protein CSVEDRTTNEKLFF.

The rearrangement joins TRBV3-1 (or the pseudogene TRBV3-2) to TRBJ1-5; D call uncertain. Germline lookup yields CDR1 LGHDT and CDR2 YNNKEL (reference sequence). Between the trimmed V and J ends, which lost 3 bases and 4 bases, there was a span of 13 bases. The CDR3 loop spans 15 amino acids. The CDR3 DNA sequence: TGTGCCAGCAGCCAGGGAGCGGGTCTAAATCAGCCCCAGCATTTT. It codes for CASSQGAGLNQPQHF.

This clone was detected only once. V and J are TRBV10-3 and TRBJ2-3, with D possibly being TRBD2 (5 bases). The V gene lost 4 bases and the J gene lost 9 bases, with 26 bases spanning the gap. The germline V gene has CDR1 ENHRY and CDR2 SYGVKD. The length of the CDR3 is 17 residues. In DNA form, the CDR3 reads TGTGCCATCAGTGGGGTTTTTCGGCGGGTCCCCCCGGGCACGCAGTATTTT. Translating it yields CAISGVFRRVPPGTQYF.

The chain uses TRBV9 and TRBJ2-3, with 9 bases lining up with TRBD1. CDR3 length equals 15 residues. Trimming took 4 bases from V and 4 from J; bases not matched to a gene: 7. Germline CDR1 SGDLS, CDR2 YYNGEE. The CDR3 loop is CASSPGTGLPDTQYF. The CDR3 DNA reads TGTGCCAGCAGCCCCGGGACAGGGTTGCCAGATACGCAGTATTTT.

This clone has only one observation. V usage is TRBV19 and J usage is TRBJ2-5; TRBD1 matches at 7 bases. Germline CDR1 is LNHDA and CDR2 is SQIVND (reference sequence). CDR3 length equals 14 residues. The V and J ends lost 3 bases and 4 bases, in that order; junction bases with no gene match: 5. CDR3 residues: CASSIATGLETQYF. The DNA for the CDR3 is TGTGCCAGTAGTATCGCGACAGGGTTAGAGACCCAGTACTTC.

The chain carries TRBV19 and TRBJ2-7; D is uncertain. The CDR3 extends over 13 amino acids. Germline V CDR1 and CDR2: LNHDA, SQIVND (reference sequence). Trimming took 6 bases from V and 3 from J, leaving 12 bases between them. The CDR3 protein is CASSIGFFYEQYF. CDR3 sequence (DNA): TGTGCCAGTAGCATCGGGTTTTTCTACGAGCAGTACTTC.

J is TRBJ1-1 and V is TRBV30; D perhaps matches TRBD1 (6 bases). CDR3 size: 14 residues. Germline V CDR1 and CDR2: GTSNPN, SVGIG (reference sequence). The V and J ends lost 0 bases and 5 bases respectively, with 13 bases between them. CDR3 sequence (DNA): TGTGCCTGGAGTGTCCAGACAGGCCAAACTGAAGCTTTCTTT. Translation: CAWSVQTGQTEAFF.

The chain employs TRBV7-8 and TRBJ2-7; weak D call: TRBD2 (6 bases). This CDR3 is built from 14 residues. V was clipped by 3 bases and J by 5 bases, with 14 bases between them. From germline, CDR1 is SGHVS and CDR2 FQNEAQ. In DNA form, the CDR3 reads TGTGCCAGCAGCTTGTCGGAGGGAATCCACGAGCAGTACTTC. This encodes CASSLSEGIHEQYF.

The chain carries TRBV10-3 and TRBJ1-2; 7 nucleotides line up with TRBD1. V lost 4 bases and J lost 1; bases outside the gene matches: 9. CDR1 and CDR2 from the germline V gene are ENHRY and SYGVKD. This CDR3 contains 16 residues. CDR3 region: CAISGDSNLINYGYTF. CDR3 nucleotides: TGTGCCATCAGTGGGGACAGCAACCTTATTAACTATGGCTACACCTTC.

The rearrangement uses TRBV5-1 and TRBJ1-2; D uncertain. V lost 0 bases and J lost 6, with 9 bases in between. CDR3 length: 13 residues. Germline V CDR1 and CDR2: SGHRS, YFSETQ. CDR3 region: CASSLDGDDGYTF. As DNA, the CDR3 is TGCGCCAGCAGCTTGGACGGGGATGATGGCTACACCTTC.

The chain carries TRBV9 and TRBJ1-4; tentatively, D is TRBD1 (6 bases). Germline-derived CDR1 and CDR2 are SGDLS and YYNGEE. Trimming took off 4 bases at V and 5 bases at J, with 15 bases between the two ends. This CDR3 region has 15 residues. Here the CDR3 DNA reads TGTGCCAGCAGCCGCGGGGGCTCAAGGAATGAAAAACTGTTTTTT. Its protein product is CASSRGGSRNEKLFF.

The rearrangement uses TRBV7-3 and TRBJ2-2, with a tentative D call TRBD1 (5 bases). The CDR3 length is 14 residues. Trimming cost V 5 bases and J 5 bases, with 12 bases left between them. Germline V CDR1 and CDR2: SGHTA, FQGTGA. CDR3 region: CASSPTEYTGELFF. The DNA of the CDR3 is TGTGCCAGCAGCCCGACAGAGTATACCGGGGAGCTGTTTTTT.

This clone was recorded a few times. The V call is TRBV7-2, the J call TRBJ2-3; 8 bases map to TRBD2. J gave up 0 bases and V 8 bases, and 7 bases lay outside the gene matches. CDR1 is SGHTA, CDR2 FQGNSA, per germline. The CDR3 has 15 residues. The CDR3 here is CASFPGGASTDTQYF. The CDR3 DNA reads TGTGCCAGCTTCCCGGGGGGGGCTAGCACAGATACGCAGTATTTT. Full variable domain (outside the CDR3, taken from reference TRBV7-2 and TRBJ2-3): GAGVSQSPSNKVTEKGKDVELRCDPISGHTALYWYRQSLGQGLEFLIYFQGNSAPDKSGLPSDRFSAERTGGSVSTLTIQRTQQEDSAVYLCASFPGGASTDTQYFGPGTRLTVL.